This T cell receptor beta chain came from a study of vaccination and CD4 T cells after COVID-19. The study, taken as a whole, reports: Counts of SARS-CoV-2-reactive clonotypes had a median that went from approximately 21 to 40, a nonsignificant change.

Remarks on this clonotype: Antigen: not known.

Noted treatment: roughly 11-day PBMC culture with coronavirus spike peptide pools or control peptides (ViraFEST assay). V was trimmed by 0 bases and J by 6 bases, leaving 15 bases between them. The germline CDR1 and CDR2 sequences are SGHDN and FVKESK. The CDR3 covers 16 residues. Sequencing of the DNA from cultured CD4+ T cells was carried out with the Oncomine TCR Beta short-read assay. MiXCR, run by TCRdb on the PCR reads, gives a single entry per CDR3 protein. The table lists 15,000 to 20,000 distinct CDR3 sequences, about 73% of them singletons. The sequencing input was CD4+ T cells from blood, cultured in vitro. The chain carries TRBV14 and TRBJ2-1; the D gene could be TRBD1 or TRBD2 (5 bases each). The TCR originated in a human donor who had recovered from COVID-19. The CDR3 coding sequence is TGTGCCAGCAGCCAAGATTGGGGGTTAATTGGCAATGAGCAGTTCTTC. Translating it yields CASSQDWGLIGNEQFF.